Listed below are T cell receptor beta chains from one sample, sequenced in a study of response to subunit inactivated influenza vaccine. One entry per CDR3 protein, called by TCRdb with MiXCR from the RT-PCR reads. The repertoire holds around 790,000 distinct CDR3 sequences, about 20% seen once, with about 10% in the top ten. The sample was PBMCs from blood, taken around 5 days after vaccination. The receptors stem from a man aged 50-60 years who received an inactivated influenza vaccine. Both conserved end residues are part of each CDR3. Fields, in order: clone size, J gene, V gene, D gene, CDR3 DNA, CDR3 protein. The D gene is left open where the match is weak. Clone size is stated in some rows and not others, as once, few, many or a class when expanded.

- | TRBJ1-1 | TRBV20-1 | TRBD1 | TGCAGTGCTAGTTTCCAGGGGGACAACACTGAAGCTTTCTTT | CSASFQGDNTEAFF
- | TRBJ2-4 | TRBV18 | - | TGTGCCAGCTCACCGACAGGAGCCAAAAACATTCAGTACTTC | CASSPTGAKNIQYF
many | TRBJ1-1 | TRBV20-1 | - | TGCAGTGCTAGGGCACAGGGCCTGAACACTGAAGCTTTCTTT | CSARAQGLNTEAFF
- | TRBJ1-1 | TRBV12-3/TRBV12-4 | - | TGTGCCAGCAGTTTAATTGCCGGGAGTGAAGCTTTCTTT | CASSLIAGSEAFF
many | TRBJ2-3 | TRBV27 | - | TGTGCCAGCAGTTTCACTAGCTATATCACAGATACGCAGTATTTT | CASSFTSYITDTQYF
- | TRBJ2-3 | TRBV7-8 | TRBD2 | TGTGCCAGCAGCTCCGGACTAGCGGGGGCGCGGGATACGCAGTATTTT | CASSSGLAGARDTQYF
- | TRBJ2-5 | TRBV11-2 | TRBD1 | TGTGCCAGCAGCTTAGCCGGGACAGGGGCCGAGACCCAGTACTTC | CASSLAGTGAETQYF
few | TRBJ2-4 | TRBV12-3/TRBV12-4 | - | TGTGCCAGCAGTTTCCTTACAGGGGACTTAGCCAAAAACATTCAGTACTTC | CASSFLTGDLAKNIQYF
few | TRBJ2-7 | TRBV7-7 | TRBD1 | TGTGCCAGCAGCCCCGCGGGCAGGGGGTACGAGCAGTACTTC | CASSPAGRGYEQYF
- | TRBJ2-7 | TRBV25-1 | - | TGTGCCAGCAGTGAAAGGAGGACACCAACCTACGAGCAGTACTTC | CASSERRTPTYEQYF
- | TRBJ2-1 | TRBV7-8 | TRBD2 | TGTGCCAGCAGCTTAACCCTAGCGGGGGCATCCAATGAGCAGTTCTTC | CASSLTLAGASNEQFF
few | TRBJ2-7 | TRBV20-1 | TRBD2 | TGCAGTGCTAGACCGACTAGCGCGAGCTCCTACGAGCAGTACTTC | CSARPTSASSYEQYF
few | TRBJ1-1 | TRBV15 | - | TGTGCCACCAGCAGAGTGGGCCGGGATAGGACTGAAGCTTTCTTT | CATSRVGRDRTEAFF
many | TRBJ1-5 | TRBV5-1 | - | TGCGCCAGCAGCTTGGATCCTGATCAGCCCCAGCATTTT | CASSLDPDQPQHF
many | TRBJ2-5 | TRBV10-3 | TRBD1 | TGTGCCATCAGTCAACCTAAGCTGGGACAGGGGTACCAAGAGACCCAGTACTTC | CAISQPKLGQGYQETQYF
- | TRBJ2-2 | TRBV25-1 | TRBD1 | TGTGCCAGCAGTGAATCCCCCAGGGGGCGACCCGGGGAGCTGTTTTTT | CASSESPRGRPGELFF
- | TRBJ1-1 | TRBV20-1 | - | TGCAGTCTCAAGGAAGCGGGGCGAACCACTGAAGCTTTCTTT | CSLKEAGRTTEAFF
few | TRBJ2-3 | TRBV6-5 | - | TGTGCCAGCAGTTACTCGACGGGGAGGACAGATACGCAGTATTTT | CASSYSTGRTDTQYF